The rows below give T cell receptor beta chains drawn from one sample of a study of shared clonotypes between healthy human individuals. TCRdb's table, derived via immunoSEQ multiplex PCR, lists solely in-frame clones and lacks some. Here the sample spans 2 million to 2.5 million clones, just under 95% being singletons. Specimen: naive CD4+ T cells from PBMCs. These receptors all come from a man younger than 35 in good health. Some clones in this sample may be carry-over from other donors' samples. Both conserved end residues are part of each CDR3. D genes are given only for firm matches. Not all rows give a size; the values are once, few, many and, for expanded clones, a class.

clone size: -; J gene: TRBJ2-2; V gene: TRBV18; D gene: -; CDR3 protein: CASSPVSTGELFF; CDR3 DNA: TGTGCCAGCTCACCCGTCAGCACCGGGGAGCTGTTTTTT
clone size: -; J gene: TRBJ2-5; V gene: TRBV5-1; D gene: TRBD1; CDR3 protein: CASSQTGTAHPQETQYF; CDR3 DNA: TGCGCCAGCAGCCAAACCGGGACAGCTCATCCCCAAGAGACCCAGTACTTC
clone size: -; J gene: TRBJ1-6; V gene: TRBV30; D gene: -; CDR3 protein: CAWSVGGQGGPPLHF; CDR3 DNA: TGTGCCTGGAGTGTCGGCGGGCAGGGTGGGCCACCCCTCCACTTT
clone size: -; J gene: TRBJ2-1; V gene: TRBV7-3; D gene: TRBD2; CDR3 protein: CASSLLAGPTGNEQFF; CDR3 DNA: TGTGCCAGCAGCTTACTAGCGGGACCTACGGGCAATGAGCAGTTCTTC
clone size: -; J gene: TRBJ2-7; V gene: TRBV28; D gene: -; CDR3 protein: CASSLIPHEQYF; CDR3 DNA: TGTGCCAGCAGCCTAATCCCCCACGAGCAGTACTTC
clone size: -; J gene: TRBJ1-1; V gene: TRBV9; D gene: -; CDR3 protein: CASSVATEAFF; CDR3 DNA: TGTGCCAGCAGCGTTGCAACTGAAGCTTTCTTT
clone size: -; J gene: TRBJ2-7; V gene: TRBV7-2; D gene: TRBD1; CDR3 protein: CASSSSGTRQGSTYEQYF; CDR3 DNA: TGTGCCAGCAGCTCCAGTGGAACTAGACAGGGGTCTACCTACGAGCAGTACTTC
clone size: -; J gene: TRBJ1-1; V gene: TRBV29-1; D gene: -; CDR3 protein: CSGKDGGGFRAFF; CDR3 DNA: TGCAGCGGGAAGGACGGCGGGGGTTTTAGAGCTTTCTTT
clone size: -; J gene: TRBJ1-2; V gene: TRBV7-9; D gene: -; CDR3 protein: CASSLEGYGYTF; CDR3 DNA: TGTGCCAGCAGCCTCGAGGGGTATGGCTACACCTTC
clone size: -; J gene: TRBJ2-1; V gene: TRBV7-9; D gene: TRBD2; CDR3 protein: CASSLGSGSGYNEQFF; CDR3 DNA: TGTGCCAGCAGCTTAGGTAGCGGGAGTGGCTACAATGAGCAGTTCTTC
clone size: -; J gene: TRBJ1-3; V gene: TRBV18; D gene: TRBD1; CDR3 protein: CASSPTIQGTGNTIYF; CDR3 DNA: TGTGCCAGCTCACCTACTATACAGGGGACGGGAAACACCATATATTTT
clone size: few; J gene: TRBJ1-4; V gene: TRBV5-4; D gene: -; CDR3 protein: CASSLAGEKLFF; CDR3 DNA: TGTGCCAGCAGCTTGGCGGGGGAAAAACTGTTTTTT
clone size: -; J gene: TRBJ2-1; V gene: TRBV4-3; D gene: TRBD1; CDR3 protein: CASSQEFTGDHEQFF; CDR3 DNA: TGCGCCAGCAGCCAAGAATTTACAGGGGACCATGAGCAGTTCTTC
clone size: -; J gene: TRBJ2-1; V gene: TRBV5-4; D gene: TRBD1; CDR3 protein: CASSRRDRRDEQFF; CDR3 DNA: TGTGCCAGCAGCCGAAGGGACAGGCGGGATGAGCAGTTCTTC
clone size: few; J gene: TRBJ1-1; V gene: TRBV7-9; D gene: TRBD1; CDR3 protein: CASSLTGDTEAFF; CDR3 DNA: TGTGCCAGCAGCTTAACAGGGGACACTGAAGCTTTCTTT
clone size: -; J gene: TRBJ2-2; V gene: TRBV4-3; D gene: TRBD1; CDR3 protein: CASSQLRPRGQGPNTGELFF; CDR3 DNA: TGCGCCAGCAGCCAACTTAGACCGCGGGGACAGGGCCCGAACACCGGGGAGCTGTTTTTT
clone size: -; J gene: TRBJ2-5; V gene: TRBV7-2; D gene: TRBD2; CDR3 protein: CASRATSGRETQYF; CDR3 DNA: TGTGCCAGCAGAGCTACTAGCGGGAGAGAGACCCAGTACTTC
clone size: -; J gene: TRBJ1-1; V gene: TRBV11-3; D gene: TRBD1; CDR3 protein: CASSPSPGGQVNTEAFF; CDR3 DNA: TGTGCCAGCAGCCCATCACCTGGGGGACAGGTAAACACTGAAGCTTTCTTT
clone size: -; J gene: TRBJ2-3; V gene: TRBV28; D gene: TRBD2; CDR3 protein: CASSLGTTVSSTDTQYF; CDR3 DNA: TGTGCCAGCAGTTTGGGGACTACCGTTTCTAGCACAGATACGCAGTATTTT
clone size: -; J gene: TRBJ2-3; V gene: TRBV6-4; D gene: -; CDR3 protein: CASSDRPGTSTDTQYF; CDR3 DNA: TGTGCCAGCAGTGACCGCCCAGGCACTAGCACAGATACGCAGTATTTT
clone size: -; J gene: TRBJ2-3; V gene: TRBV7-8; D gene: TRBD2; CDR3 protein: CASVPGLASDTQYF; CDR3 DNA: TGTGCCAGCGTCCCGGGACTAGCAAGTGATACGCAGTATTTT
clone size: -; J gene: TRBJ1-3; V gene: TRBV4-1; D gene: -; CDR3 protein: CASSQGQQGGGNTIYF; CDR3 DNA: TGCGCCAGCAGCCAAGGACAACAGGGTGGTGGAAACACCATATATTTT
clone size: -; J gene: TRBJ1-2; V gene: TRBV6-5; D gene: TRBD1; CDR3 protein: CASSYLPVDRAYGYTF; CDR3 DNA: TGTGCCAGCAGTTACCTCCCCGTGGACAGGGCCTATGGCTACACCTTC
clone size: -; J gene: TRBJ1-2; V gene: TRBV9; D gene: TRBD1; CDR3 protein: CASSVDRTGPIGYTF; CDR3 DNA: TGTGCCAGCAGCGTAGACAGGACAGGCCCCATTGGCTACACCTTC
clone size: -; J gene: TRBJ1-2; V gene: TRBV28; D gene: -; CDR3 protein: CAIETQNSSGYTF; CDR3 DNA: TGTGCCATCGAGACCCAGAACTCTTCTGGCTACACCTTC
clone size: few; J gene: TRBJ1-1; V gene: TRBV29-1; D gene: -; CDR3 protein: CSVEEGGKRAFF; CDR3 DNA: TGCAGCGTTGAAGAAGGGGGTAAGAGGGCTTTCTTT
clone size: once; J gene: TRBJ1-1; V gene: TRBV28; D gene: -; CDR3 protein: CASREPANTEAFF; CDR3 DNA: TGTGCCAGCAGAGAGCCGGCGAACACTGAAGCTTTCTTT
clone size: -; J gene: TRBJ2-7; V gene: TRBV27; D gene: -; CDR3 protein: CASSLSPGAYEQYF; CDR3 DNA: TGTGCCAGCAGTTTATCCCCGGGGGCCTACGAGCAGTACTTC
clone size: -; J gene: TRBJ1-5; V gene: TRBV9; D gene: TRBD1; CDR3 protein: CASSVGRGQGQPQHF; CDR3 DNA: TGTGCCAGCAGCGTAGGGAGGGGGCAAGGACAGCCCCAGCATTTT
clone size: -; J gene: TRBJ2-3; V gene: TRBV10-3; D gene: TRBD2; CDR3 protein: CAISGWTSGSTDTQYF; CDR3 DNA: TGTGCCATCAGTGGATGGACTAGCGGGAGCACAGATACGCAGTATTTT
clone size: -; J gene: TRBJ2-3; V gene: TRBV5-1; D gene: TRBD2; CDR3 protein: CASSPGTSGRAVDTQYF; CDR3 DNA: TGCGCCAGCAGCCCCGGGACTAGCGGGAGGGCCGTGGATACGCAGTATTTT
clone size: once; J gene: TRBJ1-1; V gene: TRBV5-1; D gene: TRBD1; CDR3 protein: CASSPRDRLNTEAFF; CDR3 DNA: TGCGCCAGCAGCCCAAGGGACAGGCTGAACACTGAAGCTTTCTTT
clone size: -; J gene: TRBJ2-7; V gene: TRBV7-6; D gene: TRBD2; CDR3 protein: CASSSEAGVLPNEQYF; CDR3 DNA: TGTGCCAGCAGCTCCGAAGCGGGAGTGCTACCCAACGAGCAGTACTTC